This paragraph reports one T cell receptor beta chain. This record belongs to a study of PD-1 blockade in classical Hodgkin lymphoma. The data were produced by immunoSEQ multiplex PCR, yet TCRdb's version contains in-frame clones alone and is incomplete. This table has some 90,000 clones, 80% to 95% appearing once. All patients experienced relapse after autologous stem cell transplantation, and brentuximab vedotin exposure was variable. The V gene's germline CDR1 is LNHDA and CDR2 SQIVND (reference sequence). There are 15 residues in the CDR3. The ends were cut back, 4 bases at V and 1 base at J, with 10 bases in the middle.

This chain joins TRBV19 and TRBJ2-2; D is uncertain. This receptor was taken from a human donor with classical Hodgkin lymphoma. The sample in question was peripheral blood mononuclear cells (PBMCs), obtained before the second cycle of nivolumab. CDR3 in DNA: TGTGCCAGTAGTAACTTCATGGGGAACACCGGGGAGCTGTTTTTT. Translated: CASSNFMGNTGELFF.